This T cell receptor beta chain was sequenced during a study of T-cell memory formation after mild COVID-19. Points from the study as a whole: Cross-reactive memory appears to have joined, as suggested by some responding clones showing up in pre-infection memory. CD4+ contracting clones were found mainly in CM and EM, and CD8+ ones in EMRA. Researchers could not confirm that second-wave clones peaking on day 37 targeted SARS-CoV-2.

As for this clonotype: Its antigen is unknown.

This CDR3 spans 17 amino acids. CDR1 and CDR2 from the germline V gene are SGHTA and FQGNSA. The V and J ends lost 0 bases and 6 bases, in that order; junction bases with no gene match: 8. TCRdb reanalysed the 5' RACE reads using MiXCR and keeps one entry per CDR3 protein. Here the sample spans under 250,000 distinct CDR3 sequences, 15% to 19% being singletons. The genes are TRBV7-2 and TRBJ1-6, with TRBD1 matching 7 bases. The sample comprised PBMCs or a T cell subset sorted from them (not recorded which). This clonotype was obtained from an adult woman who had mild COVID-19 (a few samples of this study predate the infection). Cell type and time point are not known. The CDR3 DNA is TGTGCCAGCAGCTTAGCGGGGACAGCATCGGGTAATTCACCCCTCCACTTT. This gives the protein CASSLAGTASGNSPLHF. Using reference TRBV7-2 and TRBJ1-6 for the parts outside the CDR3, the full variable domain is GAGVSQSPSNKVTEKGKDVELRCDPISGHTALYWYRQSLGQGLEFLIYFQGNSAPDKSGLPSDRFSAERTGGSVSTLTIQRTQQEDSAVYLCASSLAGTASGNSPLHFGNGTRLTVT.